This T cell receptor beta chain was profiled in a study of post-analysis software for immune sequencing data. On the study more broadly: Relapsing-remitting, secondary progressive and progressive-relapsing multiple sclerosis were all included among the disease courses. Study-wide findings and caveats: Controls showed significantly higher normalized Chao1 diversity than did multiple sclerosis patients. With F measure, samples from one preparation batch clustered together strongly. Patients carried roughly 5 TRBV segments more frequently than controls did, and TRBV5-6, TRBV5-1 and TRBV20-1 were among them.

On this clonotype itself: What it binds is not known.

The germline V gene has CDR1 MRHNA and CDR2 SNTAGT. The CDR3 is 14 amino acids. V was trimmed by 2 bases and J by 4 bases, leaving 11 bases between them. Sequencing libraries made from TCR beta cDNA carried unique molecular identifiers. The source material, 1 to 10 million T cells, gave rise to 450,000 to 550,000 cDNA molecules. Using its own MiXCR run on the PCR reads, TCRdb lists one record per CDR3 protein. The sample records 800,000 to 950,000 distinct CDR3 sequences, approximately 53% being singletons. This chain joins TRBV6-4 and TRBJ1-2, with no clear D. The sequenced sample consisted of blood. The TCR originated in a girl under 18 with multiple sclerosis. The CDR3 DNA follows: TGTGCCAGCAGTGACGACGGAGGGCTCTATGGCTACACCTTC. It yields the protein CASSDDGGLYGYTF.